This T cell receptor beta chain was profiled in a study of B cell selection in AIRE deficiency. Sorted regulatory T cells were CD4-positive, CD25-high and CD127-low or negative. How the authors handled the data: Treg pools: some 5.6x10^4 distinct patient, approximately 92,000 donor TCRbeta sequences. The table came from immunoSEQ multiplex PCR; TCRdb's copy has only in-frame clones and leaves some out. V, J and clone size reflect that table, while D and trimming were determined from the DNA. The profile covers approximately 24,000 clones, with around 93% appearing a single time and less than 1.5% taken by the ten largest. The CDR3 loop spans 12 amino acids. Germline lookup yields CDR1 MNHEY and CDR2 SVGAGI. V was shortened by 6 bases and J by 0 bases, with 3 bases between the two germline ends.

The V gene is TRBV6-5, the J gene TRBJ1-3; unclear D gene. This sequence originates from a human donor in good health. Sequencing was performed on CD4+CD25+ Tregs sorted from PBMCs. The CDR3 nucleotides read TGTGCCAGCAGCTTCTCTGGAAACACCATATATTTT. Translating gives CASSFSGNTIYF.